Listed below are T cell receptor beta chains from one sample, sequenced in a study of CD8+ T cells in alopecia areata. Data came from immunoSEQ multiplex PCR; TCRdb stores just in-frame clones and leaves some out. The sample records 100,000 to 150,000 clones, approximately 49% being singletons. This sample comprised CD8+ T cells sorted from blood, obtained at week 0. The receptor set was obtained from a human donor with alopecia areata. CDR3s include the opening cysteine and the closing phenylalanine or tryptophan. The order of the fields is V gene, D gene, clone size, J gene, CDR3 protein, CDR3 DNA. The D gene is left open where the match is weak. Not all rows give a size; the values are once, few, many and, for expanded clones, a class.

V: TRBV29-1
D: NA
size: few
J: TRBJ2-2
CDR3: CSTFTFTGELFF
DNA: TGCAGCACCTTCACTTTCACCGGGGAGCTGTTTTTT

V: TRBV7-9
D: NA
size: few
J: TRBJ2-2
CDR3: CASSATSPNTGELFF
DNA: TGTGCCAGCAGCGCCACTAGCCCGAACACCGGGGAGCTGTTTTTT

V: TRBV30
D: NA
size: NA
J: TRBJ2-1
CDR3: CAWERDTNNEQFF
DNA: TGTGCCTGGGAACGGGACACTAACAATGAGCAGTTCTTC

V: TRBV27
D: NA
size: NA
J: TRBJ1-2
CDR3: CASSPWAGGNYGYTF
DNA: TGTGCCAGCAGTCCCTGGGCAGGAGGAAACTATGGCTACACCTTC

V: TRBV13
D: TRBD1
size: NA
J: TRBJ1-2
CDR3: CASSFSRGFYGYTF
DNA: TGTGCCAGCAGCTTTAGCAGGGGGTTCTATGGCTACACCTTC

V: TRBV5-1
D: NA
size: NA
J: TRBJ2-7
CDR3: CASSLRQPSSYEQYF
DNA: TGCGCCAGCAGCTTACGACAGCCGAGCTCCTACGAGCAGTACTTC

V: TRBV7-6
D: NA
size: NA
J: TRBJ2-7
CDR3: CASSTGRYEQYF
DNA: TGTGCCAGCAGCACCGGTCGGTACGAGCAGTACTTC

V: TRBV29-1
D: NA
size: NA
J: TRBJ2-2
CDR3: CSATMSPTGELFF
DNA: TGCAGCGCGACGATGAGTCCCACCGGGGAGCTGTTTTTT

V: TRBV5-1
D: NA
size: NA
J: TRBJ2-1
CDR3: CASSPYRDNYNEQFF
DNA: TGCGCCAGCAGCCCATACCGGGACAACTACAATGAGCAGTTCTTC

V: TRBV7-3
D: TRBD1
size: NA
J: TRBJ2-1
CDR3: CASSLTRQGRYNEQFF
DNA: TGTGCCAGCAGCTTAACGCGACAGGGGAGATACAATGAGCAGTTCTTC

V: TRBV5-1
D: TRBD2
size: NA
J: TRBJ2-1
CDR3: CASSGGLAGGNEQFF
DNA: TGCGCCAGCAGCGGCGGACTAGCGGGGGGCAATGAGCAGTTCTTC

V: TRBV21-1
D: NA
size: NA
J: TRBJ1-6
CDR3: CAVRSGADNSPLHF
DNA: TGTGCCGTCCGATCGGGGGCTGACAATTCACCCCTCCACTTT

V: TRBV7-9
D: NA
size: NA
J: TRBJ1-2
CDR3: CASSLQENYGYTF
DNA: TGTGCCAGCAGCTTACAAGAAAACTATGGCTACACCTTC

V: TRBV9
D: NA
size: NA
J: TRBJ2-3
CDR3: CASRGQSTDTQYF
DNA: TGTGCCAGCAGAGGACAGAGCACAGATACGCAGTATTTT

V: TRBV29-1
D: NA
size: NA
J: TRBJ1-3
CDR3: CSVAGSPSGNTIYF
DNA: TGCAGCGTTGCAGGGAGCCCCTCTGGAAACACCATATATTTT